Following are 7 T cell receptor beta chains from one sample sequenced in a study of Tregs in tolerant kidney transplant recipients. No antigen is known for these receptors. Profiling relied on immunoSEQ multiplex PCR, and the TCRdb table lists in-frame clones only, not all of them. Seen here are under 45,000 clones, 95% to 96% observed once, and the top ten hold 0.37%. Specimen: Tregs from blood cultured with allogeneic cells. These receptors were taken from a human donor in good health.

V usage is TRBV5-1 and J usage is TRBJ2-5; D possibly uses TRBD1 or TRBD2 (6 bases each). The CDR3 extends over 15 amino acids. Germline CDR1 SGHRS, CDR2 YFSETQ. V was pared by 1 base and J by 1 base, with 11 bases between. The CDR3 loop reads CASSLIGGLQETQYF. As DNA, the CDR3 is TGCGCCAGCAGCTTGATAGGGGGGCTCCAAGAGACCCAGTACTTC.

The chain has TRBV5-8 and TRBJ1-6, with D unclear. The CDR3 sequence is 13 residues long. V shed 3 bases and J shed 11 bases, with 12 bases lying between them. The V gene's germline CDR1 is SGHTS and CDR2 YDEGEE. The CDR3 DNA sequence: TGTGCCAGCAGCTACCTAGCTCGCCCACCCCTCCACTTT. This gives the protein CASSYLARPPLHF.

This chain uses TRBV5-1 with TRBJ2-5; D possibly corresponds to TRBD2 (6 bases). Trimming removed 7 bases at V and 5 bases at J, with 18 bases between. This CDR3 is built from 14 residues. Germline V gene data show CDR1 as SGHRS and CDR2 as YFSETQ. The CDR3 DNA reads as TGCGCCAGCGGCAGACAAGGGGCGGGGGAGACCCAGTACTTC. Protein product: CASGRQGAGETQYF.

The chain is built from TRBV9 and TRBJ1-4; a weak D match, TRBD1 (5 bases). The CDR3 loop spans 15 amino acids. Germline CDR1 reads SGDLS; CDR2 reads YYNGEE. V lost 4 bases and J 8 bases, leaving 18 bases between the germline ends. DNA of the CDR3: TGTGCCAGCAGCTCCACCCGGGGCCCGCAAGAAAAACTGTTTTTT. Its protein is CASSSTRGPQEKLFF.

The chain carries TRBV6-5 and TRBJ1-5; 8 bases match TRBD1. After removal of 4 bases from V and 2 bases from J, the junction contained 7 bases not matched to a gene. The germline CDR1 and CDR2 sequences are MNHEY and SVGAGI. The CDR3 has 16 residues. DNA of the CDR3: TGTGCCAGCAGTTCCATGACAGGGGTTGGCAATCAGCCCCAGCATTTT. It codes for CASSSMTGVGNQPQHF.

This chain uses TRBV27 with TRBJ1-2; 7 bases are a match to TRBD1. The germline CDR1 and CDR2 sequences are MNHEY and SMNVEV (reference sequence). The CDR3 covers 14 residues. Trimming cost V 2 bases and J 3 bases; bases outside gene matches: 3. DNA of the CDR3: TGTGCCAGCAGTTTAGGGGACAGAGACTATGGCTACACCTTC. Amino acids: CASSLGDRDYGYTF.

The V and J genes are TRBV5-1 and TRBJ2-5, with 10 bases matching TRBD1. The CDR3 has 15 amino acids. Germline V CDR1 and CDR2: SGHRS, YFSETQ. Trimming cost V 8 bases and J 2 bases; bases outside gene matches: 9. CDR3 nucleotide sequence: TGCGCCAGTGGCCGGGACAGGGGATCACAAGAGACCCAGTACTTC. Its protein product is CASGRDRGSQETQYF.